The clone carrying this TCR beta chain was recorded at least ten times. Excluded: other autoimmune disease, uncontrolled infection, pregnancy or lactation. Reliance was placed on clinical symptoms, serum thyroxine, TRAb, thyroid ultrasound and orbital computed tomography for diagnosis. PBMCs had their origin in fresh peripheral blood (10 ml). Trimming pared 3 bases from V and 1 base from J, leaving 10 bases between. The CDR3 covers 14 residues. Looked up from germline, CDR1 is KGHSH and CDR2 is LQKENI. These data come from a study of Graves' ophthalmopathy and Graves' hyperthyroidism. Study in general: Prior to any treatment, peripheral blood was collected at the time of initial diagnosis.

RNA served as the template for amplifying TCR beta CDR3 regions. The workflow started with a first-round RT-PCR run with HTBI primers and then moved on to a second-round multiplex PCR. TCRdb passed the multiplex PCR reads through MiXCR, listing each CDR3 protein once. The sample yields some 350,000 distinct CDR3 sequences, roughly 17% seen once. The specimen sequenced was peripheral blood. The gene calls are TRBV18 and TRBJ2-7; D gene uncertain. The source of this sequence is an adult woman with stable Graves' hyperthyroidism. The CDR3 DNA reads as TGTGCCAGCTCACCGCCGGGCAAATCCTACGAGCAGTACTTC. This codes for CASSPPGKSYEQYF.